The text below deals with one T cell receptor (beta chain). As yet, its antigen is unknown. The data are from a study of Graves' ophthalmopathy and Graves' hyperthyroidism. For the study at large: Researchers classed hyperthyroidism as stable given no ophthalmopathy within 18 months of follow-up. Overall study results and limits: The 13-signature model separated ophthalmopathy from stable hyperthyroidism at almost 90% sensitivity and nearly 82% specificity. Forecasting of ophthalmopathy progression by the model achieved about 71% sensitivity and less than 80% specificity.

Beta-chain TCR CDR3 regions were amplified from RNA transcripts. First-round RT-PCR relied on HTBI primers, and a second-round multiplex PCR came next. TCRdb fed the multiplex PCR reads into MiXCR, producing one record per CDR3 protein. Of around 590,000 distinct CDR3 sequences listed, roughly 40% are singletons. Hyperthyroidism patients had new diagnoses, durations under 2 months, and ages of 18 to 65. The V gene's germline CDR1 is SGHVS and CDR2 FQNEAQ. CDR3 length: 15 residues. J lost 9 bases, V lost 8 bases, and 16 bases had no gene match. This receptor was obtained from an adult man with Graves' hyperthyroidism. The sample consisted of peripheral blood or thyroid tissue (not recorded which). V usage is TRBV7-8 and J usage is TRBJ2-7, with 10 bases that match TRBD2. CDR3 protein: CASSPPLAGVTPQYF. In DNA form, the CDR3 reads TGTGCCAGCTCACCACCCCTAGCGGGAGTTACCCCGCAGTACTTC. Combining the CDR3 with reference TRBV7-8 and TRBJ2-7 gives the whole variable domain GAGVSQSPRYKVAKRGQDVALRCDPISGHVSLFWYQQALGQGPEFLTYFQNEAQLDKSGLPSDRFFAERPEGSVSTLKIQRTQQEDSAVYLCASSPPLAGVTPQYFGPGTRLTVT.